This record covers a single TCR beta chain. Patients picked for sequencing had shown CD8+CD57+ cell expansion detected by flow cytometry. V was cut by 1 base and J by 14 bases, with 22 bases left in between. The CDR3 sequence is 15 residues long. In germline, CDR1 is SGHVS, CDR2 FQNEAQ. The study profiled TCR beta VDJ and CDR3 using genomic DNA as template. TCRdb independently ran MiXCR on the reads; one entry per CDR3 protein. The sample records more than 250,000 distinct CDR3 sequences, 82% being singletons. This sample was taken from a study of CD8+CD57+ T cells in acquired aplastic anemia. The rearrangement links TRBV7-8 to TRBJ2-3; the D gene is possibly TRBD1 (7 bases). The origin of this receptor is a human donor with aplastic anemia. Sequencing was carried out using sorted CD4+, CD8+, or CD8+CD57+ T cells (not recorded which) from PBMCs. CDR3 in DNA: TGTGCCAGCAGCTTAGGCGGAGGGGGCGGCGGTGAAGCGTATTTT. It encodes CASSLGGGGGGEAYF.